This TCR beta chain is drawn from a study of T cells in Graves' hyperthyroidism and ophthalmopathy. General observations from the study: Blood samples included most of the expanded thyroid clonotypes exceeding 0.001.

RNA transcripts yielded amplified TCR beta CDR3 regions. First-round RT-PCR targeting the TCR CDR3 was performed with the HTBI primer set. Using its own MiXCR run on the multiplex PCR reads, TCRdb lists one record per CDR3 protein. In the table there are fewer than 650,000 distinct CDR3 sequences, 14% of which are singletons. The PBMCs had their origin in 10 ml of fresh peripheral blood. This clonotype has a count of ten or more. The antigen remains unidentified. With 2 bases clipped from V and 0 bases from J, the junction kept 9 bases outside the gene matches. From germline, CDR1 is MNHNS and CDR2 SASEGT. The CDR3 is 17 residues long.

J is TRBJ1-1 and V is TRBV6-1, with 7 positions matching TRBD1. This clonotype was sampled from a woman aged 18-35 years with Graves' ophthalmopathy. Sequenced input: blood. CDR3 sequence (DNA): TGTGCCAGCAGTGAAAAGGGGGGACAGCAAATGAACACTGAAGCTTTCTTT. Amino acids: CASSEKGGQQMNTEAFF.